The present entry profiles one TCR beta chain with its context. As yet, its antigen is unknown. This sample was taken from a study of cytomegalovirus exposure and HLA in healthy donors. Whole-study findings and limits: According to the study, around 180 TCR beta chains were cytomegalovirus-associated.

This PCR relied on a set of 60 Vbeta primers and 13 Jbeta primers. Some clones are missing from TCRdb's copy, which holds only in-frame ones; the method was immunoSEQ multiplex PCR. This listing includes approximately 150,000 clones. V was clipped by 5 bases and J by 0 bases, with 11 bases between them. CDR1 is SGHRS and CDR2 is YFSETQ in the germline V gene. The CDR3 has 14 amino acids. This TCR was recovered from a woman in her forties or fifties in good health and CMV-seronegative. V usage is TRBV5-1 and J usage is TRBJ1-2, with D unresolved. Sequenced sample: PBMCs. The CDR3 DNA reads as TGCGCCAGCAGACAGTTCGATTCTAACTATGGCTACACCTTC. Translation gives CASRQFDSNYGYTF.